The rows below give T cell receptor beta chains drawn from one sample of a study of blood T cell repertoires in COVID-19. Sequencing used immunoSEQ multiplex PCR; TCRdb keeps in-frame clones, though not all of them. Of 100,000 to 150,000 clones in the sample, 80% to 90% were seen once. The sequenced material came from peripheral blood. The receptors here all came from a woman aged 55 to 70 with acute or convalescent COVID-19. The conserved cysteine and the conserved F or W are not part of the CDR3 here. The order of the fields is J gene, V gene, CDR3 protein.

TRBJ2-1	TRBV5-1	ASSTGGGSSYNEQF
TRBJ2-1	TRBV6-6	ASKASGVYNYEQF
TRBJ2-3	TRBV27	ASSLEGQIFPTDTQY
TRBJ1-1	TRBV11-3	ASSFGSGTANTEAF
TRBJ2-3	TRBV6-1	ASSEAWLAGSTDTQY
TRBJ2-3	TRBV5-1	ASSWGFTSTDTQY
TRBJ2-2	TRBV28	ASSSQRDITGELF
TRBJ1-6	TRBV6-7	ASTRPGGGSPLH
TRBJ1-5	TRBV27	ASSLIGTGSIPQH
TRBJ2-5	TRBV30	AWGTGGQETQY
TRBJ2-1	TRBV28	ASSLLATNYNEQF
TRBJ1-4	TRBV27	ASSLNGSGKLF
TRBJ2-1	TRBV30	AWSWAGLEQF
TRBJ1-1	TRBV2	ASLDRTNTEAF
TRBJ2-3	TRBV6-5	AARGLDTQY
TRBJ2-2	TRBV5-6	ASRSLGGEFANTGELF
TRBJ2-1	TRBV10-3	AISESTREGRDEQF
TRBJ1-1	TRBV12-3/TRBV12-4	ASSVDMNTEAF
TRBJ1-2	TRBV2	ASSRVPANYGYT
TRBJ2-1	TRBV13	ASSFLNEQF
TRBJ1-1	TRBV13	ASSSRARQGGTEAF
TRBJ2-1	TRBV2	ASTQGSYNEQF
TRBJ2-3	TRBV5-1	ASSLGPGTDTQY
TRBJ2-1	TRBV28	ASSANPWSEQF
TRBJ2-7	TRBV5-1	ASSLAGLVPSSYEQY
TRBJ2-1	TRBV19	ATRGLAGNNNEQF
TRBJ2-1	TRBV7-8	ASSFTRSYNEQF
TRBJ2-6	TRBV7-3	ASSPGLFGANVLT
TRBJ2-7	TRBV11-2	ASSFRDRGPYEQY
TRBJ1-5	TRBV4-2	ASSQEGGGDSNQPQH
TRBJ2-1	TRBV13	ASSTGTRPMEQF
TRBJ2-1	TRBV28	ASGNGLAGGPRSYNEQF
TRBJ2-7	TRBV11-2	ASSSNREWHEQY
TRBJ2-1	TRBV11-2	ASSSYRGGDEQF
TRBJ1-2	TRBV28	ASRLPGVSYGYT
TRBJ1-5	TRBV5-1	ASSFSSNQPQH
TRBJ1-2	TRBV2	ASSEAGTGPGYT
TRBJ1-6	TRBV28	ASSLIRDDSPLH
TRBJ2-3	TRBV15	ATSRSDPRGTDTQY
TRBJ1-5	TRBV18	ASSPTGVQPQH
TRBJ2-3	TRBV7-3	ASSLSRDLTDTQY
TRBJ2-1	TRBV15	ATSRDRWVAGVEQF
TRBJ2-5	TRBV28	ASSFPVAGGRQETQY
TRBJ1-1	TRBV2	ASSERQWGEAF
TRBJ1-1	TRBV18	ASSPSAIGAEAF
TRBJ1-1	TRBV2	ASSEGLRNTEAF